This T cell receptor beta chain derives from a study of shared clonotypes between healthy human individuals. The CDR3 has 15 residues. V lost 7 bases, J lost 0 bases, and 5 bases stayed unmatched. Germline values: CDR1 MNHNS, CDR2 SASEGT. Libraries were prepared by immunoSEQ multiplex PCR; TCRdb keeps only in-frame clonotypes and omits some of them. The table includes roughly 810,000 clones, around 96% detected once. A note on this clone: Antigen: not known.

Study-wide results and limits: Blood was the only sampled material, and tissue repertoires likely differ.

As defined, naive CD8 cells were CD45RO-negative and positively selected for CCR7, with terminally differentiated effector memory CD45RA+ cells excluded. The sequencing input was naive CD8+ T cells sorted from blood. The source is a man younger than 45 in good health. The rearrangement joins TRBV6-1 to TRBJ2-7; 11 positions agree with TRBD2. CDR3 coding DNA: TGTGCCAGCATGGGACTAGCGGACAGCTCCTACGAGCAGTACTTC. It yields the protein CASMGLADSSYEQYF.